This TCR beta chain comes out of a study of cytomegalovirus exposure and HLA in healthy donors. Study in general: A previous analysis identified approximately 120 million unique TCR beta sequences derived from about 180 million T cells.

Study-wide results and limits: It was reported that the classifier diagnosed cytomegalovirus status with high specificity and sensitivity in both the original and validation cohorts. The authors later linked a missense DCLRE1C variant to TCR beta V- and J-gene trimming. In a later analysis, HLA-associated TCR beta chains were more clonally expanded than equally common others.

CDR1 is SGHRS, CDR2 YFSETQ, per germline. J gave up 6 bases and V 4 bases, and 10 bases lay outside the gene matches. CDR3 length equals 15 residues. Notes on this clone: What it binds is not known.

With 60 Vbeta and 13 Jbeta primers, the PCR was carried out. Sequencing used immunoSEQ multiplex PCR; TCRdb keeps in-frame clones, though not all of them. The sample holds tens of thousands of clones; approximately 79% are singletons and the top ten take roughly 2.5%. Sequencing used PBMCs. The chain combines TRBV5-1 with TRBJ2-1; the match to TRBD1 covers 7 bases. The sequence came from a man aged 30-40 years in good health and CMV-seronegative. CDR3: CASSRSRDRFNEQFF. CDR3 coding DNA: TGCGCCAGCAGCCGCTCCCGGGACAGATTCAATGAGCAGTTCTTC.